The 20 T cell receptor beta chains in this list originate from one sample, sequenced in a study of T cells after yellow fever vaccination. One entry per CDR3 protein results from TCRdb running MiXCR on the 5' RACE reads. The sample lists approximately 550,000 distinct CDR3 sequences, around an eighth seen once, with about 14% in the top ten. Here the sequenced sample was PBMCs, taken on the day of the yellow fever booster vaccination. These receptor sequences come from a young man who received the YFV17D yellow fever vaccine.

The chain is built from TRBV6-2 or TRBV6-3 and TRBJ1-1; D is unresolved. The V and J ends lost 3 bases and 5 bases respectively, with 10 bases between them. Germline CDR1 is MNHEY and CDR2 is SVGEGT. The CDR3 is 13 residues long. The CDR3 DNA sequence: TGTGCCAGCAGTTATTTCCCTTCAACTGAAGCTTTCTTT. Protein sequence: CASSYFPSTEAFF.

This clonotype was observed many times. J is TRBJ2-5 and V is TRBV5-1, with TRBD2 as a possible D gene (6 bases). Trimming stripped 2 bases from V and 3 bases from J, with 11 bases between. The CDR3 is 14 residues long. Germline CDR1 reads SGHRS; CDR2 reads YFSETQ. The DNA of the CDR3 is TGCGCCAGCAGCTTAAGGAGGGGTGAAGAGACCCAGTACTTC. Its protein is CASSLRRGEETQYF.

This clonotype has only a few counts. The chain couples TRBV12-3 or TRBV12-4 to TRBJ2-1; the D gene is possibly TRBD2 (6 bases). This CDR3 has 16 amino acids. Trimming shortened V by 5 bases and J by 0 bases, and 14 bases separated the two germline ends. CDR3 nucleotides: TGTGCCAGCAGTGGAGGCGTCGGGAGCTCCTACAATGAGCAGTTCTTC. Encoded protein: CASSGGVGSSYNEQFF.

V is TRBV5-6 and J is TRBJ2-7; unclear D gene. CDR1 SGHDT and CDR2 YYEEEE come from the germline V gene. The CDR3 has 12 amino acids. The germline V and J ends were trimmed by 5 bases and 6 bases, with 12 bases remaining between them. CDR3 nucleotides: TGTGCCAGCAGGATACGAGAGTCCGAGCAGTACTTC. This sequence encodes CASRIRESEQYF.

In this sample, this clonotype turned up a few times. The J gene is TRBJ2-5, the V gene TRBV5-6; a possible D gene is TRBD1 (6 bases). V was shortened by 4 bases and J by 5 bases, with 15 bases between the two germline ends. This CDR3 has 14 amino acids. Germline V gene sequence: CDR1 SGHDT, CDR2 YYEEEE. CDR3 nucleotides: TGTGCCAGCAGCAGTGGGACAAGGGCCGAGACCCAGTACTTC. Amino acids: CASSSGTRAETQYF.

This clonotype has ten or more counts. One junction end does not reproduce the germline sequence, and a read error may be involved. V gene TRBV12-3 or TRBV12-4 combines with J gene TRBJ2-7; possible D gene TRBD2, 5 bases. This CDR3 has 12 amino acids. The CDR3 region is CASSLSAGEQYF. The CDR3 DNA reads TGCGCCAGCAGCTTGTCCGCGGGCGAGCAGTACTTC.

Here the CDR3 DNA reads TGTGCCAGCAGTTACGGGGGGAGAGGAGCTTTCTTT. It codes for CASSYGGRGAFF. The chain employs TRBV6-5 and TRBJ1-1; D may be TRBD1 (5 bases). Between the trimmed V and J ends, which lost 2 bases and 10 bases, there was a span of 11 bases. This CDR3 is 12 amino acids long. Germline loops: CDR1 MNHEY, CDR2 SVGAGI.

The chain joins TRBV11-2 to TRBJ2-1; D call uncertain. Looked up from germline, CDR1 is SGHAT and CDR2 is FQNNGV. The germline V and J ends were trimmed by 5 bases and 3 bases, with 23 bases remaining between them. This CDR3 region has 18 residues. The CDR3 protein is CASSLTPDPTYVYNEQFF. The CDR3 DNA reads TGTGCCAGCAGCCTAACCCCGGATCCCACTTACGTCTACAATGAGCAGTTCTTC. Looking up the rest from reference TRBV11-2 and TRBJ2-1 gives the full variable domain: EAGVAQSPRYKIIEKRQSVAFWCNPISGHATLYWYQQILGQGPKLLIQFQNNGVVDDSQLPKDRFSAERLKGVDSTLKIQPAKLEDSAVYLCASSLTPDPTYVYNEQFFGPGTRLTVL.

The chain recombines TRBV13 with TRBJ2-1; D remains unclear. The CDR3 runs to 14 residues. V gave up 3 bases and J gave up 12 bases, with 18 bases separating them. Germline V gives CDR1 PRHDT, CDR2 FYEKMQ (reference sequence). CDR3 DNA sequence: TGTGCCAGCAGCTTTCGATCAGTAGGAATGTGGCAGTTCTTC. It yields the protein CASSFRSVGMWQFF.

This clonotype has only a few counts. The V and J genes are TRBV12-3 or TRBV12-4 and TRBJ2-3; 11 bases fit TRBD2. The CDR3 consists of 16 residues. V shed 3 bases and J 4 bases; nucleotides not matched to a gene: 6. The CDR3 coding sequence is TGTGCCAGCAGTTTGAATAGCGGGAGGGTGGCAGATACGCAGTATTTT. The encoded protein is CASSLNSGRVADTQYF.

This clonotype appeared a few times. The chain uses TRBV7-8 and TRBJ2-7, with TRBD2 matching 9 bases. With V trimmed by 5 bases and J by 6 bases, 8 bases remained unmatched. CDR1 is SGHVS, CDR2 FQNEAQ, per germline. The CDR3 runs 14 residues. The CDR3 loop reads CASSSLREGLEQYF. Written as DNA, the CDR3 is TGTGCCAGCAGCAGTTTGCGGGAGGGTCTCGAGCAGTACTTC.

This clonotype occurred a few times. The chain links TRBV7-6 to TRBJ2-2; no definite D call. The V gene lost 8 bases and the J gene lost 4 bases, with 8 bases spanning the gap. The germline V gene has CDR1 SGHVS and CDR2 FNYEAQ. There are 12 residues in the CDR3. CDR3 in amino acids: CASGASTGELFF. The DNA for the CDR3 is TGTGCCAGCGGTGCGAGCACCGGGGAGCTGTTTTTT.

This rearrangement joins TRBV28 to TRBJ2-7, with 9 bases aligning to TRBD1. Germline values: CDR1 MDHEN, CDR2 SYDVKM. V gave up 6 bases and J gave up 6 bases; unmatched junction bases: 9. The CDR3 has 14 residues. CDR3 DNA sequence: TGTGCCAGCAGGTTAGACAGGGGGACCCTCGAGCAGTACTTC. Encoded protein: CASRLDRGTLEQYF.

This clonotype appeared many times. The rearrangement links TRBV7-2 to TRBJ2-7, with D possibly TRBD2 on 7 matching bases. Per the germline V gene, CDR1 is SGHTA and CDR2 is FQGNSA. CDR3 length: 15 amino acids. The ends were cut back, 5 bases at V and 6 bases at J, with 20 bases in the middle. The CDR3 sequence: CASSPRGGRLSEQYF. For the CDR3, the DNA is TGTGCCAGCAGCCCAAGGGGGGGGCGATTGAGCGAGCAGTACTTC. Combining the CDR3 with reference TRBV7-2 and TRBJ2-7 gives the whole variable domain GAGVSQSPSNKVTEKGKDVELRCDPISGHTALYWYRQSLGQGLEFLIYFQGNSAPDKSGLPSDRFSAERTGGSVSTLTIQRTQQEDSAVYLCASSPRGGRLSEQYFGPGTRLTVT.

This clonotype was found a few times. This rearrangement joins TRBV29-1 to TRBJ2-1, with 9 bases lining up with TRBD2. Germline V gives CDR1 SQVTM, CDR2 ANQGSEA. The V gene end was trimmed by 3 bases and the J gene end by 10 bases; junction bases not matched to a gene: 7. The CDR3 has 13 residues. The DNA of the CDR3 is TGCAGCGTTGATGCTAGCGGGACTCAGGAGCAGTTCTTC. This codes for CSVDASGTQEQFF.

This clonotype was counted a few times. CDR3 sequence: CASSLALNRWNTEAFF. The DNA for the CDR3 is TGTGCCAGCAGCTTAGCGCTCAACAGGTGGAACACTGAAGCTTTCTTT. The chain couples TRBV7-9 to TRBJ1-1; possibly TRBD1 for D (5 bases). V was pared by 0 bases and J by 1 base, with 12 bases between. This CDR3 has 16 amino acids. Germline V CDR1 and CDR2: SEHNR, FQNEAQ (reference sequence).

The table lists this clonotype with a few counts. The gene calls are TRBV20-1 and TRBJ2-7; 8 bases are shared with TRBD2. In germline, CDR1 is DFQATT, CDR2 SNEGSKA (reference sequence). V was pared by 2 bases and J by 5 bases, with 8 bases of the junction left unmatched. The CDR3 has 14 residues. The DNA for the CDR3 is TGCAGTGCTAGAACGGGACTAGGAAGCGACGAGCAGTACTTC. Translated, it gives CSARTGLGSDEQYF.

The chain combines TRBV18 with TRBJ1-5; D is perhaps TRBD1 (6 bases). The V gene lost 2 bases and the J gene lost 5 bases, with 10 bases spanning the gap. The germline V gene has CDR1 KGHSH and CDR2 LQKENI. The CDR3 spans 14 residues. CDR3 in amino acids: CASSPRTDDQPQHF. In nucleotides, the CDR3 is TGTGCCAGCTCACCAAGGACAGACGATCAGCCCCAGCATTTT.

V usage is TRBV20-1 and J usage is TRBJ2-7, with 11 bases identical to TRBD2. Germline-derived CDR1 and CDR2 are DFQATT and SNEGSKA (reference sequence). The V gene end was trimmed by 3 bases and the J gene end by 3 bases; junction bases not matched to a gene: 10. This CDR3 region has 16 residues. The CDR3 loop is CSARGATSGSYYEQYF. The DNA of the CDR3 is TGCAGTGCTAGGGGCGCAACTAGCGGGAGCTACTACGAGCAGTACTTC.

The chain joins TRBV7-9 to TRBJ2-5; D may match TRBD1 or TRBD2 (5 bases each). Deletions cut 1 base from V and 7 bases from J, with 13 bases between. The CDR3 covers 14 residues. Germline V gives CDR1 SEHNR, CDR2 FQNEAQ (reference sequence). CDR3 loop: CASSLGGTGGTQYF. The CDR3 DNA follows: TGTGCCAGCAGCTTAGGAGGGACCGGAGGGACCCAGTACTTC.